What follows are 29 T cell receptor beta chains derived from one specimen sequenced in a study of OX40 agonist ivuxolimab in advanced cancers. Here immunoSEQ multiplex PCR was the method, and the copy in TCRdb shows in-frame clones only, minus some. The table lists under 40,000 clones, about 86% of them singletons, with 1.2% to 1.5% in the top ten. Sequencing used CD4+ or CD8+ T cells sorted from blood, obtained in a trial of the OX40 agonist ivuxolimab. These receptors came from an adult with an advanced solid tumor such as melanoma, head and neck, liver or kidney cancer.

The chain has TRBV5-1 and TRBJ2-3; TRBD2 agrees at 9 bases. With 4 bases clipped from V and 4 bases from J, the junction kept 19 bases outside the gene matches. Germline V gives CDR1 SGHRS, CDR2 YFSETQ. CDR3 length: 19 residues. The CDR3 nucleotides read TGCGCCAGCAGCACCCACCACACTAGCGGGTACAAGCGGGCAGATACGCAGTATTTT. This sequence encodes CASSTHHTSGYKRADTQYF.

The rearrangement joins TRBV6-4 to TRBJ2-1; D may be TRBD2 (6 bases). The ends were cut back, 3 bases at V and 0 bases at J, with 18 bases in the middle. This CDR3 has 18 residues. The germline V gene encodes CDR1 MRHNA and CDR2 SNTAGT. The CDR3 reads CASSERAELASSYNEQFF. Written as DNA, the CDR3 is TGTGCCAGCAGTGAGAGAGCCGAACTAGCCAGCTCCTACAATGAGCAGTTCTTC.

V usage is TRBV5-1 and J usage is TRBJ1-6; D not resolved. Trimming took 1 base from V and 8 from J, leaving 10 bases between them. Germline CDR1 reads SGHRS; CDR2 reads YFSETQ. CDR3 length equals 14 residues. The CDR3 sequence is CASSLKGDDSPLHF. DNA for the CDR3: TGCGCCAGCAGCTTGAAGGGAGATGATTCACCCCTCCACTTT.

V gene TRBV7-2 combines with J gene TRBJ1-2, with a weak D call TRBD1 (5 bases). Trimming removed 5 bases from V and 2 bases from J, with 21 bases in between. This CDR3 contains 17 residues. CDR1 and CDR2 from the germline V gene are SGHTA and FQGNSA. CDR3 DNA sequence: TGTGCCAGCAGCCCTAGCTTGGCCCGGGGCGGAAACTATGGCTACACCTTC. Its protein product is CASSPSLARGGNYGYTF.

The chain employs TRBV11-2 and TRBJ1-3; 9 positions match TRBD1. V gave up 5 bases and J gave up 1 base; unmatched junction bases: 3. The CDR3 covers 15 residues. The germline V gene has CDR1 SGHAT and CDR2 FQNNGV. Here the CDR3 DNA reads TGTGCCAGCAGCGGGACAGGGTGGTCTGGAAACACCATATATTTT. The encoded protein is CASSGTGWSGNTIYF.

The chain recombines TRBV11-2 with TRBJ2-7, with D perhaps TRBD2 (6 bases). The length of the CDR3 is 17 residues. Trimming cost V 0 bases and J 2 bases, with 17 bases left between them. In germline, CDR1 is SGHAT, CDR2 FQNNGV. The CDR3 coding sequence is TGTGCCAGCAGCTTAGATCGGGAGACAGTGTTGACCTACGAGCAGTACTTC. Translating gives CASSLDRETVLTYEQYF.

The V call is TRBV6-1, the J call TRBJ2-6, with D perhaps TRBD1 (6 bases). Per germline, CDR1 MNHNS and CDR2 SASEGT. The CDR3 contains 14 residues. V shed 8 bases and J shed 2 bases, with 10 bases lying between them. The chain's CDR3 is CASLQGPGANVLTF. CDR3 DNA sequence: TGTGCCAGCTTACAGGGCCCTGGGGCCAACGTCCTGACTTTC.

The chain joins TRBV7-2 to TRBJ2-5, with 14 bases lining up with TRBD2. Germline CDR1 reads SGHTA; CDR2 reads FQGNSA. The CDR3 consists of 16 residues. The ends lost 5 bases at V and 5 bases at J; junction bases unmatched: 7. In DNA form, the CDR3 reads TGTGCCAGCAGCCGGGGACTAGCGGGAGTTGAGGAGACCCAGTACTTC. This translates into CASSRGLAGVEETQYF.

CDR3 DNA: TGTGCCAGCAAATCACAGGGGGAAGGAAACACCATATATTTT. This codes for CASKSQGEGNTIYF. The chain employs TRBV6-5 and TRBJ1-3, with 8 bases lining up with TRBD1. The CDR3 extends over 14 amino acids. The junction had 6 bases not matched to a gene; V was cut back by 7 bases and J by 4 bases. Germline V gene data show CDR1 as MNHEY and CDR2 as SVGAGI.

The V gene is TRBV19, the J gene TRBJ2-1; 7 nucleotides align to TRBD1. The CDR3 loop spans 13 amino acids. Trimming cost V 3 bases and J 14 bases; bases outside gene matches: 10. Germline V gene data show CDR1 as LNHDA and CDR2 as SQIVND (reference sequence). The CDR3 sequence is CASSIPDRPLKFF. The CDR3 nucleotides are TGTGCCAGTAGTATCCCGGACAGGCCTTTGAAGTTCTTC.

The chain carries TRBV6-5 and TRBJ1-5, with TRBD1 matching 8 bases. Trimming removed 2 bases from V and 6 bases from J; junction bases left unmatched: 9. The CDR3 has 16 amino acids. The germline gives CDR1 MNHEY, CDR2 SVGAGI. CDR3: CASSYGPTGGLQPQHF. The CDR3 DNA sequence: TGTGCCAGCAGTTACGGCCCCACAGGGGGACTTCAGCCCCAGCATTTT.

The chain recombines TRBV7-9 with TRBJ1-5; D remains ambiguous. Trimming took off 1 base at V and 7 bases at J, with 11 bases between the two ends. This CDR3 has 14 amino acids. Looked up from germline, CDR1 is SEHNR and CDR2 is FQNEAQ (reference sequence). The CDR3 loop reads CASSLEGGSQPQHF. For the CDR3, the DNA is TGTGCCAGCAGCTTAGAAGGAGGGAGCCAGCCCCAGCATTTT.

V usage is TRBV23-1 and J usage is TRBJ2-2; D tentatively reads TRBD1 or TRBD2 (5 bases each). TRBV23-1 is treated as an ORF (open reading frame) with a function not yet certain. The CDR3 consists of 15 residues. Trimming pared 2 bases from V and 6 bases from J, leaving 13 bases between. CDR3 residues: CASSQRDLNAGELFF. The CDR3 region has the DNA TGCGCCAGCAGTCAACGGGACCTAAACGCCGGGGAGCTGTTTTTT.

J is TRBJ1-3 and V is TRBV2; 8 bases are a match to TRBD1. The CDR3 has 13 residues. Germline values: CDR1 SNHLY, CDR2 FYNNEI. V shed 4 bases and J 6 bases; nucleotides not matched to a gene: 2. CDR3 bases: TGTGCCAGCAGTGGGGGACAGGCAAACACCATATATTTT. Amino acid sequence: CASSGGQANTIYF.

V usage is TRBV27 and J usage is TRBJ2-3, with D possibly being TRBD2 (6 bases). This CDR3 is built from 19 residues. The germline CDR1 and CDR2 sequences are MNHEY and SMNVEV (reference sequence). Trimming removed 6 bases at V and 1 base at J, with 26 bases between. DNA for the CDR3: TGTGCCAGCAGACTTCGTCCATGGGCGGGGAGAGAGGGCACAGATACGCAGTATTTT. Its protein is CASRLRPWAGREGTDTQYF.

The chain is built from TRBV6-1 and TRBJ1-1; perhaps TRBD1 as D (5 bases). V dropped 7 bases and J dropped 5 bases, with 11 bases sitting between them. Germline V lookup: CDR1 MNHNS, CDR2 SASEGT. The CDR3 is 12 residues long. This CDR3 is CASTRGVTEAFF. The CDR3 bases are TGTGCCAGCACCAGAGGGGTGACTGAAGCTTTCTTT.

The chain is built from TRBV13 and TRBJ2-3; no reliable D call. Per germline, CDR1 PRHDT and CDR2 FYEKMQ (reference sequence). Trimming cost V 11 bases and J 0 bases, with 12 bases left between them. The CDR3 covers 13 residues. CDR3 DNA: TGTGCCTCAAGATGGGCTAGCACAGATACGCAGTATTTT. Translating gives CASRWASTDTQYF. Based on the CDR3 plus reference TRBV13 and TRBJ2-3, the full variable domain is AAGVIQSPRHLIKEKRETATLKCYPIPRHDTVYWYQQGPGQDPQFLISFYEKMQSDKGSIPDRFSAQQFSDYHSELNMSSLELGDSALYFCASRWASTDTQYFGPGTRLTVL.

This clone was counted once. CDR3 residues: CASSQGWNYDTQYF. DNA of the CDR3: TGCGCCAGCAGCCAAGGCTGGAATTACGATACGCAGTATTTT. The genes are TRBV4-1 and TRBJ2-3, with unresolved D. V lost 1 base, J lost 6 bases, and 11 bases lay in between. The CDR3 totals 14 residues. The germline V gene has CDR1 MGHRA and CDR2 YSYEKL.

The chain combines TRBV7-2 with TRBJ2-5; D may be TRBD2 (6 bases). This CDR3 has 15 amino acids. Germline CDR1 SGHTA, CDR2 FQGNSA. Trimming removed 5 bases at V and 4 bases at J, with 17 bases between. The CDR3 sequence is CASSVPYGGRETQYF. The CDR3 DNA follows: TGTGCCAGCAGCGTCCCGTACGGGGGACGAGAGACCCAGTACTTC.

This sequence joins TRBV9 and TRBJ1-1; D perhaps matches TRBD1 (6 bases). The germline V gene encodes CDR1 SGDLS and CDR2 YYNGEE. The ends were cut back, 2 bases at V and 4 bases at J, with 12 bases in the middle. There are 14 residues in the CDR3. The CDR3 loop reads CASSVQGRGTEAFF. The CDR3, as DNA: TGTGCCAGCAGCGTCCAGGGGAGGGGCACTGAAGCTTTCTTT.

The rearrangement joins TRBV7-8 to TRBJ2-5; 10 bases match TRBD1. From germline, CDR1 is SGHVS and CDR2 FQNEAQ. V dropped 5 bases and J dropped 4; count of bases not matched to a gene: 4. The CDR3 spans 14 residues. The CDR3 DNA follows: TGTGCCAGCAGCCCCCGGGACAGGGGAGAGACCCAGTACTTC. Translating it yields CASSPRDRGETQYF.

The rearrangement joins TRBV7-3 to TRBJ1-2; TRBD1 might be the D (5 bases). The CDR3 is 13 residues long. Trimming took 8 bases from V and 7 from J, leaving 17 bases between them. The germline V gene encodes CDR1 SGHTA and CDR2 FQGTGA. CDR3 DNA sequence: TGTGCCAGCGGAGACAGCCCCAATGGTGGCTACACCTTC. It translates to CASGDSPNGGYTF.

The chain has TRBV9 and TRBJ2-1; 9 nucleotides agree with TRBD2. CDR1 is SGDLS and CDR2 is YYNGEE in the germline V gene. V lost 2 bases and J lost 8; bases outside the gene matches: 8. This CDR3 region has 15 residues. Written as DNA, the CDR3 is TGTGCCAGCAGCGTCCTAGCGGGGATGGGGGATGAGCAGTTCTTC. The encoded protein is CASSVLAGMGDEQFF.

This chain connects TRBV7-6 to TRBJ2-7; D uncertain. The CDR3 runs to 13 residues. Germline loops: CDR1 SGHVS, CDR2 FNYEAQ. Trimming took 5 bases from V and 5 from J, leaving 13 bases between them. The DNA of the CDR3 is TGTGCCAGCAGCCGAGGCCCAGGTAACGAGCAGTACTTC. Translated, it gives CASSRGPGNEQYF.

V usage is TRBV18 and J usage is TRBJ1-4, with 8 positions matching TRBD1. This CDR3 is built from 14 residues. Germline V gene sequence: CDR1 KGHSH, CDR2 LQKENI. J lost 8 bases, V lost 5 bases, and 7 bases had no gene match. Here the CDR3 DNA reads TGTGCCAGCTCAACGGACAGGGTTTGGGAAAAACTGTTTTTT. It is translated as CASSTDRVWEKLFF.

The table lists this clone with a count of one. The J gene is TRBJ2-3, the V gene TRBV7-2; tentatively, D is TRBD2 (6 bases). Per the germline V gene, CDR1 is SGHTA and CDR2 is FQGNSA. The V and J ends lost 3 bases and 3 bases respectively, with 16 bases between them. This CDR3 region has 16 residues. CDR3 region: CASSLDPGVMTDTQYF. The CDR3, as DNA: TGTGCCAGCAGCTTGGATCCGGGAGTGATGACAGATACGCAGTATTTT.

J is TRBJ1-4 and V is TRBV9, with D possibly TRBD1 on 5 matching bases. Germline loops: CDR1 SGDLS, CDR2 YYNGEE. The ends were cut back, 3 bases at V and 8 bases at J, with 17 bases in the middle. The CDR3 extends over 15 amino acids. In DNA form, the CDR3 reads TGTGCCAGCAGCGCCCGGCAGAGCGGGGGGGAAAAACTGTTTTTT. This translates into CASSARQSGGEKLFF.

This chain joins TRBV28 and TRBJ1-6; D is uncertain. Trimming removed 2 bases at V and 8 bases at J, with 10 bases between. The CDR3 length is 14 residues. Per the germline V gene, CDR1 is MDHEN and CDR2 is SYDVKM. The CDR3 spells CASSLGSWDSPLHF. The CDR3, as DNA: TGTGCCAGCAGTTTAGGGAGTTGGGATTCACCCCTCCACTTT.

The chain employs TRBV15 and TRBJ2-1, with 9 bases matching TRBD1. The ends lost 0 bases at V and 3 bases at J; junction bases unmatched: 6. The germline V gene encodes CDR1 LNHNV and CDR2 YYDKDF (reference sequence). This CDR3 is built from 17 residues. CDR3 bases: TGTGCCACCAGCAGAGATCCAACAGGGGGCGGCTACAATGAGCAGTTCTTC. This gives the protein CATSRDPTGGGYNEQFF.